This T cell receptor beta chain was captured in a study of blood T cell repertoires in COVID-19. Sequenced by immunoSEQ multiplex PCR; TCRdb stores in-frame clones only, minus some. Here the sample spans some 70,000 clones, roughly three quarters being singletons. In its sample, this clone was seen once. In germline, CDR1 is SGHRS, CDR2 YFSETQ. The CDR3 length is 15 residues. V was clipped by 0 bases and J by 3 bases, with 11 bases between them. The chain couples TRBV5-1 to TRBJ2-3; weak D call: TRBD1 (5 bases). The receptor was isolated from a human donor in a cohort sampled during active COVID-19. The sequencing input was peripheral blood. The CDR3 loop reads CASSLDQGRTDTQYF. In DNA, the CDR3 is TGCGCCAGCAGCTTGGATCAGGGTAGAACAGATACGCAGTATTTT.